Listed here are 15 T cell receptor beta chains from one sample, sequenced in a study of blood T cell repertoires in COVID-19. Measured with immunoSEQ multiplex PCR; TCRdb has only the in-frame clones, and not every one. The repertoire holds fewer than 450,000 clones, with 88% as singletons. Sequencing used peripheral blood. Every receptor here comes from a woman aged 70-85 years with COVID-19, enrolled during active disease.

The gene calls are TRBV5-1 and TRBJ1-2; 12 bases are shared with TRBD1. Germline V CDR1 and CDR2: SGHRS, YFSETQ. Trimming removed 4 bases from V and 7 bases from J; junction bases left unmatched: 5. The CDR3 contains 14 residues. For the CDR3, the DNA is TGCGCCAGCAGCCTGGGACAGGGGGCTTTTGGCTACACCTTC. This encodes CASSLGQGAFGYTF.

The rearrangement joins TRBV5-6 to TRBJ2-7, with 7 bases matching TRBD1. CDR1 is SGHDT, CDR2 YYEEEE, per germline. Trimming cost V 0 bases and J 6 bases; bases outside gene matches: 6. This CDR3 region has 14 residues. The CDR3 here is CASSLGGGGGEQYF. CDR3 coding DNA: TGTGCCAGCAGCTTGGGAGGGGGCGGCGGCGAGCAGTACTTC.

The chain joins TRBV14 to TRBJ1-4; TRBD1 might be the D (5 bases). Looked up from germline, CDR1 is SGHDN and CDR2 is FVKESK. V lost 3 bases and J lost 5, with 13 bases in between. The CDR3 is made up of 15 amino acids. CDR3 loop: CASSQRSGGNEKLFF. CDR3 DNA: TGTGCCAGCAGCCAGAGATCGGGGGGGAATGAAAAACTGTTTTTT.

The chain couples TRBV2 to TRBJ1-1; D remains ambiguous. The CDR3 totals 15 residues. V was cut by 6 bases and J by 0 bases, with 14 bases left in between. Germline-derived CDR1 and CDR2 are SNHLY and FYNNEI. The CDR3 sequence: CASRREGDMNTEAFF. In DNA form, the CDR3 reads TGTGCCAGCAGGCGCGAGGGCGATATGAACACTGAAGCTTTCTTT.

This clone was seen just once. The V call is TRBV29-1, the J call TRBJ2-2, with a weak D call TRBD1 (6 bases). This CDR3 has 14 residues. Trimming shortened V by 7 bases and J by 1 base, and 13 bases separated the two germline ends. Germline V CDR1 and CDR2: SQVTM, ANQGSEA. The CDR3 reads CSATGQKNTGELFF. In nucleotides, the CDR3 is TGCAGCGCCACCGGACAGAAGAACACCGGGGAGCTGTTTTTT.

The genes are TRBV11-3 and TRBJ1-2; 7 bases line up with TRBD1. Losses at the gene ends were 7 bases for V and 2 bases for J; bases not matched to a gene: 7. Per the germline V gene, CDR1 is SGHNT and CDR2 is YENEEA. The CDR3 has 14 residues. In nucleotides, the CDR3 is TGTGCCAGCACCTCTCAGACAGGGAACTATGGCTACACCTTC. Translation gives CASTSQTGNYGYTF.

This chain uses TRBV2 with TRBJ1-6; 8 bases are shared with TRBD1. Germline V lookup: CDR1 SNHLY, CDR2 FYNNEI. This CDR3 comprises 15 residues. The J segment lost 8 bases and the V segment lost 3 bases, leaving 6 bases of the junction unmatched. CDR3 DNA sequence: TGTGCCAGCAGTGAGAATGGACAGGGTTATTCACCCCTCCACTTT. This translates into CASSENGQGYSPLHF.

The CDR3 DNA is TGTGCCAGCAGTTTCGGAGACAGTCAAGAGACCCAGTACTTC. Translation gives CASSFGDSQETQYF. The rearrangement links TRBV28 to TRBJ2-5, with a weak D call TRBD1 (5 bases). CDR1 MDHEN and CDR2 SYDVKM come from the germline V gene. V shed 3 bases and J shed 2 bases, with 10 bases lying between them. CDR3 length: 14 amino acids.

This CDR3 reads CSAERVNTEAFF. The CDR3 bases are TGCAGCGCCGAGCGTGTGAACACTGAAGCTTTCTTT. J is TRBJ1-1 and V is TRBV29-1; D not certain. Germline values: CDR1 SQVTM, CDR2 ANQGSEA. V lost 7 bases, J lost 0 bases, and 9 bases lay in between. The CDR3 has 12 residues.

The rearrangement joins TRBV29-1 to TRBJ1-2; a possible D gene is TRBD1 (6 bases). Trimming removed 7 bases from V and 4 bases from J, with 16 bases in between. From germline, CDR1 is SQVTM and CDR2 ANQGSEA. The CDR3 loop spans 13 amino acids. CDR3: CSAQHSGAYGYTF. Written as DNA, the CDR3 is TGCAGCGCTCAACACTCAGGGGCCTATGGCTACACCTTC.

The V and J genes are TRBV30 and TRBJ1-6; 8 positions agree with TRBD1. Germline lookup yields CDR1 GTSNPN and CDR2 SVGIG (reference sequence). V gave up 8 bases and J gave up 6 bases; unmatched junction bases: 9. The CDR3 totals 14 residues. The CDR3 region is CARDRGSPNSPLHF. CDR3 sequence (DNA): TGTGCCCGCGACAGGGGAAGCCCTAATTCACCCCTCCACTTT.

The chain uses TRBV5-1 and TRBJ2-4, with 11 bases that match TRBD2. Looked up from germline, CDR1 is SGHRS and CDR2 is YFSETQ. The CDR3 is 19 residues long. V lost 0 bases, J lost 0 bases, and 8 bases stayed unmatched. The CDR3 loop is CASSLGLAGGPLAKNIQYF. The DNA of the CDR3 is TGCGCCAGCAGCTTGGGTCTAGCGGGGGGACCATTAGCCAAAAACATTCAGTACTTC.

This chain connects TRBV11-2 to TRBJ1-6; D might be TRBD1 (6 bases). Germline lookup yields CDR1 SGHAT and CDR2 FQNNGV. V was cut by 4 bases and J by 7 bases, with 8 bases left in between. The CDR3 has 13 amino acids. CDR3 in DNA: TGTGCCAGCAGCTCGCAGGGGAATTCACCCCTCCACTTT. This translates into CASSSQGNSPLHF.

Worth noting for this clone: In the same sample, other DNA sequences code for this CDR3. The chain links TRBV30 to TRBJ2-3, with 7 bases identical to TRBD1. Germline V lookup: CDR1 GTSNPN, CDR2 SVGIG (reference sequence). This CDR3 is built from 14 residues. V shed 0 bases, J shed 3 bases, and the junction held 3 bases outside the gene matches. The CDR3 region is CAWSVGRGTDTQYF. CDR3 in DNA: TGTGCCTGGAGTGTGGGCAGGGGGACAGATACGCAGTATTTT.

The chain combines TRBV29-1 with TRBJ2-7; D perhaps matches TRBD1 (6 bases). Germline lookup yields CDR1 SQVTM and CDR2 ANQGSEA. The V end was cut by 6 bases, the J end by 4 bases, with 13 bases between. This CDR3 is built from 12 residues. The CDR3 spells CSVQGNRYEQYF. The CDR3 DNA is TGCAGCGTACAGGGTAATCGATACGAGCAGTACTTC.